This TCR beta chain was obtained from a study of graft-versus-host responses after intestinal transplantation. Study overall: Grafts that recipients had were multivisceral, liver-intestinal, or isolated intestinal transplants. Tacrolimus and steroids were given for about 3 years to all recipients after anti-thymocyte globulin induction. Study-level results: Allografts carried high graft-versus-host to host-versus-graft clonal ratios in patients having graft-donor T cell macrochimerism. GvH clones appeared in recipient marrow, some first in ileum or blood.

This clone occurred once. What it binds is not known. This table comes from immunoSEQ multiplex PCR, and its TCRdb copy is limited to in-frame clones, with some not included. The sample yields roughly 11,000 clones, 90% to 95% seen once. Regarding time point: postoperative day 105 after intestinal transplantation (dayNNNN = postoperative day). Germline V gene data show CDR1 as KGHSH and CDR2 as LQKENI. Trimming at V came to 3 bases and at J to 8 bases, leaving 9 bases not matched to a gene. The CDR3 covers 15 residues. Sequences were derived from PBMCs, sampled 105 days after intestinal transplantation. This receptor was obtained from a human patient who received an intestinal transplant, so some T cells may come from the graft donor. The V call is TRBV18, the J call TRBJ1-4, with TRBD1 identical over 7 bases. The CDR3 loop reads CASSPTTGKGEKLFF. In DNA, the CDR3 is TGTGCCAGCTCACCTACGACAGGGAAGGGAGAAAAACTGTTTTTT.